The entry that follows covers one TCR beta chain sequence. This sample is part of a study of blood T cell repertoires in COVID-19. Original handling: Nucleated cell counts were estimated from reference gene primer amplification. TCRdb's table, derived via immunoSEQ multiplex PCR, lists solely in-frame clones and lacks some. V and J calls and clone size follow that table, whereas D and trimming were derived from the DNA. Of about 210,000 clones in the sample, approximately 91% were seen once. The specimen sequenced was peripheral blood. The sequence came from a man aged 35-49 years with acute or convalescent COVID-19.

This CDR3 reads CASSPRRGLPNVLTF. CDR3 sequence (DNA): TGTGCCAGCTCACCGCGGCGGGGGCTCCCAAACGTCCTGACTTTC. The chain links TRBV18 to TRBJ2-6, with a weak D call TRBD2 (7 bases). The length of the CDR3 is 15 residues. From germline, CDR1 is KGHSH and CDR2 LQKENI. The V gene lost 3 bases and the J gene lost 10 bases, with 16 bases spanning the gap.